This TCR beta chain is from a study of blood T cell repertoires in COVID-19. The data were produced by immunoSEQ multiplex PCR, yet TCRdb's version contains in-frame clones alone and is incomplete. The repertoire has more than 150,000 clones, approximately 82% of them found once; the top ten carry roughly 17%. The CDR3 is 15 amino acids. Per germline, CDR1 MRHNA and CDR2 SNTAGT. The germline V and J ends were trimmed by 0 bases and 4 bases, with 13 bases remaining between them. Sample: PBMCs or T cells enriched from blood (not recorded which). This receptor was taken from a woman aged 50 to 60 who had recovered from COVID-19. The chain couples TRBV6-4 to TRBJ2-7, with D unclear. The CDR3 spells CASSDSGQNAYEQYF. The CDR3 DNA reads TGTGCCAGCAGTGACTCGGGCCAGAACGCGTACGAGCAGTACTTC.